The TCR beta chain described here comes from a study of T-cell reconstitution after alpha-beta-depleted transplantation in children. Findings of the study overall: The high TCRbeta diversity at day 60 in some patients came from surviving recipient T cells and thymic progenitors. T-cell counts and diversity at one year post-transplant came mainly from newly produced T cells.

V lost 5 bases and J 1 base, leaving 11 bases between the germline ends. The germline V gene encodes CDR1 MNHEY and CDR2 SMNVEV (reference sequence). The CDR3 contains 14 residues. With regard to this clonotype: Antigen: not known.

It was with unique molecular identifiers that the TCRbeta library was prepared. A single record per CDR3 protein comes from TCRdb applying MiXCR to the PCR reads. The sample holds 250,000 to 300,000 distinct CDR3 sequences, less than 9.5% seen once. Sequences were derived from peripheral blood, sampled 360 days after TCRalphabeta/CD19-depleted stem cell transplant. The sequence came from a female patient under 10 years old who had a stem cell transplant for Fanconi anemia, so the T cells may come from the graft donor. The chain links TRBV27 to TRBJ1-1; tentative D call: TRBD1 (6 bases). CDR3 amino acids: CASSHWDTNTEAFF. CDR3 nucleotide sequence: TGTGCCAGCAGTCACTGGGACACGAACACTGAAGCTTTCTTT.